What follows describes a single TCR beta chain. Repertoires were generated with immunoSEQ multiplex PCR, while TCRdb's copy carries only in-frame clones and drops some. This repertoire shows roughly 53,000 clones, roughly 84% found once; its top ten account for around 4.3%. This sample stems from a study of OX40 agonist ivuxolimab in advanced cancers. Study overall: Partial responses were achieved by three patients: one hepatocellular carcinoma, two cutaneous melanoma.

Autoimmune disease history or systemic immunosuppression excluded patients. This clonotype was obtained from an adult with an advanced solid tumor such as melanoma, head and neck, liver or kidney cancer. Sequencing used CD4+ or CD8+ T cells sorted from blood, obtained in a trial of the OX40 agonist ivuxolimab.

This chain's CDR3 is CASSARMNTEAFF. CDR3 coding DNA: TGTGCCAGCAGCGCCCGGATGAACACTGAAGCTTTCTTT. This chain uses TRBV7-2 with TRBJ1-1; D uncertain. CDR1 and CDR2 (germline): SGHTA, FQGNSA. Trimming removed 5 bases at V and 0 bases at J, with 7 bases between. CDR3 length equals 13 residues.